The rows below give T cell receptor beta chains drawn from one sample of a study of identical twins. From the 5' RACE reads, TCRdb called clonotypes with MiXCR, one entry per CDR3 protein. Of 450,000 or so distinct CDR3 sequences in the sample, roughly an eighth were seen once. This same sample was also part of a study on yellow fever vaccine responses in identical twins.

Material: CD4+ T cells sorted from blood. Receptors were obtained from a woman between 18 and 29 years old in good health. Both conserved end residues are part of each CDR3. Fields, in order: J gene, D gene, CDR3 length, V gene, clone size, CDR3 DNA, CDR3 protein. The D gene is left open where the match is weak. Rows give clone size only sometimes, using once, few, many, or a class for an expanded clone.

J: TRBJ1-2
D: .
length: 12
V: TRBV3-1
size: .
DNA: TGTGCCAGCTCCCGGGCCCCGGGGGGCTACACCTTC
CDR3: CASSRAPGGYTF

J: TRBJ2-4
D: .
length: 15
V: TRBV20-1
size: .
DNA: TGCAGTGCTGCCCCGGGACAACTAGCCAAAAACATTCAGTACTTC
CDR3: CSAAPGQLAKNIQYF

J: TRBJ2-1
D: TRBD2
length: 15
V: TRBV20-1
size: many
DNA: TGCAGTGCTAGGTGGCCTAGCGGGGCTGGGAATGAGCAGTTCTTC
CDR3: CSARWPSGAGNEQFF

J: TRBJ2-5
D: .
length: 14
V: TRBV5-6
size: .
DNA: TGTGCCAGCAGCTTGGCAGGAGGCGAAGAGACCCAGTACTTC
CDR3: CASSLAGGEETQYF

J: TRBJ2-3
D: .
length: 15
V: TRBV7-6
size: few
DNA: TGTGCCAGCAGCCTCCCAGGGGCAGGCACAGATACGCAGTATTTT
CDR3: CASSLPGAGTDTQYF

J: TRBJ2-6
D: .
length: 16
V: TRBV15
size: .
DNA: TGTGCCACCAGCAGATCAGGGGACGCTGGGGCCAACGTCCTGACTTTC
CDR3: CATSRSGDAGANVLTF

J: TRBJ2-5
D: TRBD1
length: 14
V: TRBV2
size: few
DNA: TGTGCCAGCAGCGGACAGGGGGCGAAAGAGACCCAGTACTTC
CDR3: CASSGQGAKETQYF

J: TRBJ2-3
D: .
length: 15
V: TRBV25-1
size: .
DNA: TGTGCCAGCTCAAAGGGGGTAGCGCGGGCAGATACGCAGTATTTT
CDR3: CASSKGVARADTQYF

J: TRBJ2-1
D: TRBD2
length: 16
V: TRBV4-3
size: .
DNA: TGCGCCAGCAGCCAAGAAGGACTAGGAACCTACAATGAGCAGTTCTTC
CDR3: CASSQEGLGTYNEQFF

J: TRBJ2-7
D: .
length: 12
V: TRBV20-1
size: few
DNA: TGCAGTGGGGGGGATGGGGGGAGCGAGCAGTACTTC
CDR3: CSGGDGGSEQYF

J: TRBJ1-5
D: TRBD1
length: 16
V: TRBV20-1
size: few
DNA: TGCAGTGCTAGAGAGGCCGGGACAGGGGCTTCGCGGCCCCAGCATTTT
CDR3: CSAREAGTGASRPQHF

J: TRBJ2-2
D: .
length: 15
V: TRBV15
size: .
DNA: TGTGCCACCAGCAGCAGGGTAACGAACACCGGGGAGCTGTTTTTT
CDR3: CATSSRVTNTGELFF

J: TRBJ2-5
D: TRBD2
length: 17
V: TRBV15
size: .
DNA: TGTGCCACCAGCACTTTAGGGCGGGGGGCCCACCAAGAGACCCAGTACTTC
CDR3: CATSTLGRGAHQETQYF

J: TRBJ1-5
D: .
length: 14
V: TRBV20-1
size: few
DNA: TGCAGTGCCATAGACAGTCTATTCAATCAGCCCCAGCATTTT
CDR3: CSAIDSLFNQPQHF

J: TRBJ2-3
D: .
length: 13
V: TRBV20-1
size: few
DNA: TGCAGTGCTCCAGACCAGTTGACAGATACGCAGTATTTT
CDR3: CSAPDQLTDTQYF

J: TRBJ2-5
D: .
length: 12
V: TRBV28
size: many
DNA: TGTGCCAGCAGTTTATCGAGGGAGACCCAGTACTTC
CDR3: CASSLSRETQYF

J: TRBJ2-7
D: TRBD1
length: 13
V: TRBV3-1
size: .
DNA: TGTGCCAGCAGCCGGGACAGGGCGAGCGAGCAGTACTTC
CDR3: CASSRDRASEQYF

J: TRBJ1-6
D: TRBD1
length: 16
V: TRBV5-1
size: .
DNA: TGCGCCAGCAGACCAGGGGGAAGCTCCTATAATTCACCCCTCCACTTT
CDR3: CASRPGGSSYNSPLHF

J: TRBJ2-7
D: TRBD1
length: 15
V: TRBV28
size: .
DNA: TGTGCCAGCAGTCCCCTAATCGACAGGGGTTACGAGCAGTACTTC
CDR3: CASSPLIDRGYEQYF

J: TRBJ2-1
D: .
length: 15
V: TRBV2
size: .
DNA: TGTGCCAGCAGTGAAGCTCTGAGGGTTGGCAATGAGCAGTTCTTC
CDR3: CASSEALRVGNEQFF

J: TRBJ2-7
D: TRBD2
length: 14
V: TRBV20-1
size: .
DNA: TGCAGTGCTGGGACTAGCGGGCGCTCCTACGAGCAGTACTTC
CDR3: CSAGTSGRSYEQYF

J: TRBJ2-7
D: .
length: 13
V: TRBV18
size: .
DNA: TGTGCCAGCTCACCAGGAGGGGTAAGCGAGCAGTACTTC
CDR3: CASSPGGVSEQYF

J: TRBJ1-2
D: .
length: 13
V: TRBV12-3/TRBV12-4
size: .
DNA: TGTGCCAGCACCCTGACAGGAATCTATGGCTACACCTTC
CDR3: CASTLTGIYGYTF

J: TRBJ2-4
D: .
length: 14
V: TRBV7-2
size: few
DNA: TGTGCCAGCAGCTTAGACACAGGACTAAACATTCAGTACTTC
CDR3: CASSLDTGLNIQYF

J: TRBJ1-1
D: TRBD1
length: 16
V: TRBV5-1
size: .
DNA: TGCGCCAGCAGCCCCACCGCCGGGACAGGTTCCACTGAAGCTTTCTTT
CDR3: CASSPTAGTGSTEAFF

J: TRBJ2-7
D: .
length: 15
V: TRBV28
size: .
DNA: TGTGCCAGCACCAGCCAGGGCCGGGGCAGGTACGAGCAGTACTTC
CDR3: CASTSQGRGRYEQYF

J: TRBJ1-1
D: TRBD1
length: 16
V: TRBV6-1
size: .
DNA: TGTGCCAGCAGGCGCAGAATCGGGACAGGGGTCACTGAAGCTTTCTTT
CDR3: CASRRRIGTGVTEAFF

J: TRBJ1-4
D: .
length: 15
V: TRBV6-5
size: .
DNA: TGTGCCAGCAGTTACCCCATGAGAGAGGGGGAAAAACTGTTTTTT
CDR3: CASSYPMREGEKLFF

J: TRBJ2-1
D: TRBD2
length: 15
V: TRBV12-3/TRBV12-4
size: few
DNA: TGTGCCAGCAGGGCTAGCGGGGGGGCGTACAATGAGCAGTTCTTC
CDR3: CASRASGGAYNEQFF

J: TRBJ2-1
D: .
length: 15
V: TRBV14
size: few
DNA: TGTGCCAGCAGCCAAGTTGGGGGGTTCTACAATGAGCAGTTCTTC
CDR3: CASSQVGGFYNEQFF

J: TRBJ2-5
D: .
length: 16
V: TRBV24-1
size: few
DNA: TGTGCCACCAGTGAACCACCTCGGGGGCGGGAAGAGACCCAGTACTTC
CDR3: CATSEPPRGREETQYF

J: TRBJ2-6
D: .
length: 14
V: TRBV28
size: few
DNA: TGTGCCAGCAGATCAGGGCCTGGGGCCAACGTCCTGACTTTC
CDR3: CASRSGPGANVLTF

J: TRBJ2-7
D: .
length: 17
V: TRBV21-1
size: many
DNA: TGTGCCAGCAGGCGGACAGGGAAAATTGTTCTCTCCTACGAGCAGTACTTC
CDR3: CASRRTGKIVLSYEQYF

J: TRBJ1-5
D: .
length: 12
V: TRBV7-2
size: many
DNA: TGTGCCAGCAGCTTAAGCCAGGGGCCCCAGCATTTT
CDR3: CASSLSQGPQHF

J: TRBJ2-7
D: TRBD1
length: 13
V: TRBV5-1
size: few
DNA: TGCGCCAGCGGGCCGGGACAGGGTTACGAGCAGTACTTC
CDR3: CASGPGQGYEQYF

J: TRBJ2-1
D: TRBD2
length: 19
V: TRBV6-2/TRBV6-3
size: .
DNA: TGTGCCAGCAGTACACGGACTAGCGGGAGGGCCTTGTACTACAATGAGCAGTTCTTC
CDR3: CASSTRTSGRALYYNEQFF

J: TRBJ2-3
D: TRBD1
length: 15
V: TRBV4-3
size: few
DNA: TGCGCCAGCAGCCAAGGCACAGGGGGCTTGGATACGCAGTATTTT
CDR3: CASSQGTGGLDTQYF

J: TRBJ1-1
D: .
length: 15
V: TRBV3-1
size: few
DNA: TGTGCCAGCAGCCAAGGGCCAGCGGGGCGGACTGAAGCTTTCTTT
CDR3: CASSQGPAGRTEAFF

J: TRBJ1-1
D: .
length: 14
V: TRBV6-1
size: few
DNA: TGTGCCAGCACCGAGCGGCAGGGGAACACTGAAGCTTTCTTT
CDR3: CASTERQGNTEAFF

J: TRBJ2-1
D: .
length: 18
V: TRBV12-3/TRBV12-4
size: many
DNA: TGTGCCAGCGTGGGGGGGACAGCCGGTTCGAGCTCCTACAATGAGCAGTTCTTC
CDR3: CASVGGTAGSSSYNEQFF

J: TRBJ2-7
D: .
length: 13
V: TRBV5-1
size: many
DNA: TGCGCCAGCAGCGAGACAGTCACCTACGAGCAGTACTTC
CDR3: CASSETVTYEQYF

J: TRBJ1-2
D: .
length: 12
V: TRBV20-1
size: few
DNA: TGCAGTGCTCACCGAAGGGATTATGGCTACACCTTC
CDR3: CSAHRRDYGYTF

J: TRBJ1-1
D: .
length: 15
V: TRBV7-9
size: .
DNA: TGTGCCAGCAGCTTAGTAGCGGGATTGGACACTGAAGCTTTCTTT
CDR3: CASSLVAGLDTEAFF

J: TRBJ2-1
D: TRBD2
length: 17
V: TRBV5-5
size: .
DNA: TGTGCCAGCAGCACCCGAGGGACTAGCGGTGCTTACAATGAGCAGTTCTTC
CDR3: CASSTRGTSGAYNEQFF

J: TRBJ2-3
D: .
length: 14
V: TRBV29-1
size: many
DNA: TGCAGCGTTGAACAGGTGCCCCCCACAGATACGCAGTATTTT
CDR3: CSVEQVPPTDTQYF

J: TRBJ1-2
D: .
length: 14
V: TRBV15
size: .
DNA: TGTGCCACCAGCAGAGATAGAACGGGCTATGGCTACACCTTC
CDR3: CATSRDRTGYGYTF

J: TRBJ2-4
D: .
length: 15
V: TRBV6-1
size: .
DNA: TGTGCCAGCAGTGAAGTCCTCGGAGGGAAAAACATTCAGTACTTC
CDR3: CASSEVLGGKNIQYF